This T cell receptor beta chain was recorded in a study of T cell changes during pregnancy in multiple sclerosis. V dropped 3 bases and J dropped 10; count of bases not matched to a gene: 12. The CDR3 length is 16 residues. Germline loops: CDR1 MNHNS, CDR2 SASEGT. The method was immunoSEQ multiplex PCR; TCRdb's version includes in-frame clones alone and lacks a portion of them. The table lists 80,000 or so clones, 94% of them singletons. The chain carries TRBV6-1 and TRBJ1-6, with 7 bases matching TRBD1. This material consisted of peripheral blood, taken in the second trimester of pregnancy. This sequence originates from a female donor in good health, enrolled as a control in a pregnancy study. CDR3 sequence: CASSEGAGGVKSPLHF. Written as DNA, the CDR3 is TGTGCCAGCAGTGAGGGAGCAGGGGGTGTCAAATCACCCCTCCACTTT.